This TCR beta chain derives from a study of CD8+ T cells in alopecia areata. This clone was counted only a few times. cDNA prepared by RNA extraction and subsequent reverse transcription served as the template for sequencing. Using immunoSEQ multiplex PCR, the repertoire was profiled, and TCRdb retains in-frame clones only, with some absent. The sample has approximately 180,000 clones, roughly 60% seen once; the top ten hold approximately 1.3%. The treatment denotes: oral pan-JAK inhibitor, 5-10 mg twice daily. Germline trimming cut 3 bases from V and 6 bases from J; bases unmatched to any gene: 8. The CDR3 runs 15 residues. The V gene's germline CDR1 is SGHDT and CDR2 YYEEEE.

This chain links TRBV5-6 with TRBJ2-2; TRBD2 matches at 7 bases. The specimen comprised CD4+ T cells sorted from blood, sampled around week 50, from a patient treated with tofacitinib. The clonotype was recovered from a human donor with alopecia areata. The CDR3 loop reads CASSSYGGSAGELFF. In DNA, the CDR3 is TGTGCCAGCAGCTCGTACGGGGGGTCCGCCGGGGAGCTGTTTTTT.